The T cell receptor beta chain under discussion was sequenced for a study of blood T cells in healthy people across ages. The CDR3 totals 15 residues. CDR1 is SGHRS, CDR2 YFSETQ, per germline. Trimming took 4 bases from V and 5 from J, leaving 18 bases between them. This clonotype was seen just once. A second PCR of roughly 7 to 11 cycles used a sample-barcoded 5' primer and a J-beta primer mix. TCRdb redid the calling of the 5' RACE reads with MiXCR, one entry per CDR3 protein. The table shows about 1.6 million distinct CDR3 sequences, with 30% to 35% occurring only once. The V gene is TRBV5-1, the J gene TRBJ1-1, with D possibly TRBD1 on 5 matching bases. The TCR was taken from a woman aged 25 to 45 in good health. Sequences were obtained from blood. The CDR3 bases are TGCGCCAGCAGCCATGGGCGGGGCTGGGAAACTGAAGCTTTCTTT. As protein: CASSHGRGWETEAFF.